This T cell receptor (beta chain) stems from a study of neurological immune-mediated disorders. In each sequencing run, over 170 million TCR-beta sequences were generated from 15-18 subjects. MiXCR was run by TCRdb on the 5' RACE reads, yielding one entry per CDR3 protein. The sample lists around 20,000 distinct CDR3 sequences; about an eighth were seen once. This clonotype showed up many times. Per the germline V gene, CDR1 is DFQATT and CDR2 is SNEGSKA (reference sequence). Trimming cost V 6 bases and J 7 bases, with 13 bases left between them. CDR3 length equals 12 residues. The sequence was collected from a woman in her sixties with HTLV-1-associated myelopathy (HAM/TSP). The V call is TRBV20-1, the J call TRBJ2-1, with a weak D call TRBD1 (6 bases). Sequencing was performed on PBMCs. CDR3 sequence (DNA): TGCAGTGCCACGACAGGACTGAATGAGCAGTTCTTC. Translation: CSATTGLNEQFF.